This entry concerns a single T cell receptor (beta chain). Its cognate antigen is unknown. The source of the sample is a study of cytomegalovirus exposure and HLA in healthy donors. Study in general: Researchers previously reported finding fewer than 140 million unique TCR beta sequences from roughly 180 million T cells.

Study-wide findings and caveats: The study recorded 150 to 200 TCR beta chains that were cytomegalovirus-associated. Presence/absence analyses supposed approximately even sequencing depth among donors. The classifier was said to identify cytomegalovirus status with high specificity and sensitivity.

V was clipped by 0 bases and J by 3 bases, with 6 bases between them. This CDR3 region has 13 residues. Germline-derived CDR1 and CDR2 are MNHEY and SVGAGI. Researchers ran the PCR with 60 Vbeta and 13 Jbeta primers. TCRdb's copy holds only in-frame clones and misses some; the assay was immunoSEQ multiplex PCR. This table holds approximately 170,000 clones, roughly 80% found once. The sequence came from a woman between 18 and 29 years old in good health and CMV-seronegative. Source material: PBMCs. The genes are TRBV6-5 and TRBJ2-7, with D unclear. The CDR3 DNA reads TGTGCCAGCAGTTACTCAGAGAACTACGAGCAGTACTTC. Encoded protein: CASSYSENYEQYF.